This passage covers 10 T cell receptor beta chains from one sample sequenced in a study of spatial heterogeneity in lung cancer. The study's findings and limits: Tumor mutation count correlated with how many alpha and beta TCRs expanded intratumorally.

Antigen specificity for these receptors is unknown. TCRdb reprocessed the 5' RACE reads via MiXCR and lists one record per CDR3 protein. The sample has 7,000 to 9,500 distinct CDR3 sequences; 5% to 7% are singletons. The time point here: sample taken at primary tumor resection. This specimen was lung tumor tissue, taken at surgery. All receptors come from a female donor with early-stage non-small cell lung cancer.

In this sample, this clonotype turned up many times. The V call is TRBV18, the J call TRBJ2-3; D is unclear. This CDR3 spans 15 amino acids. V lost 3 bases and J 0 bases, leaving 10 bases between the germline ends. Germline V CDR1 and CDR2: KGHSH, LQKENI. The CDR3 nucleotides read TGTGCCAGCTCACCTGATGGCTCTAGCACAGATACGCAGTATTTT. Its translation is CASSPDGSSTDTQYF.

In this sample, this clonotype turned up many times. V and J are TRBV9 and TRBJ1-6; D remains ambiguous. Trimming left V 0 bases short and J 0 bases short, with 13 bases between. The CDR3 contains 18 residues. Per germline, CDR1 SGDLS and CDR2 YYNGEE. The CDR3: CASSVDVGSSSYNSPLHF. CDR3 sequence (DNA): TGTGCCAGCAGCGTAGATGTGGGTTCAAGCTCCTATAATTCACCCCTCCACTTT.

This clonotype has a count of ten or more. The rearrangement uses TRBV7-2 and TRBJ2-1, with 11 bases aligning to TRBD2. The CDR3 runs to 19 residues. CDR1 is SGHTA, CDR2 FQGNSA, per germline. The J segment lost 4 bases and the V segment lost 5 bases, leaving 16 bases of the junction unmatched. CDR3 protein: CASSPPPAIAGGPYNEQFF. CDR3 nucleotides: TGTGCCAGCAGCCCTCCACCCGCGATAGCGGGGGGGCCATACAATGAGCAGTTCTTC.

Many counts were recorded for this clonotype. J is TRBJ2-5 and V is TRBV5-5; D is perhaps TRBD1 or TRBD2 (5 bases each). Trimming removed 4 bases from V and 2 bases from J, with 18 bases in between. The CDR3 is 16 amino acids. CDR1 SGHKS and CDR2 YYEKEE come from the germline V gene (reference sequence). The CDR3: CASSLSGTKLQETQYF. CDR3 coding DNA: TGTGCCAGCAGCCTATCCGGGACCAAGCTTCAAGAGACCCAGTACTTC.

This clonotype was seen at least ten times. A read error may be the cause here, since a much bigger clone is one base away. The rearrangement uses TRBV28 and TRBJ2-7; D unresolved. The CDR3 loop spans 11 amino acids. The ends were cut back, 5 bases at V and 0 bases at J, with 2 bases in the middle. The germline CDR1 and CDR2 sequences are MDHEN and SYDVKM. The CDR3 region is CASSVSYEQYF. DNA for the CDR3: TGTGCCAGCAGTGTCTCCTACGAGCAGTACTTC.

In its sample, this clonotype was seen many times. The chain combines TRBV3-1 with TRBJ2-1, with TRBD1 matching over 7 bases. CDR1 is LGHDT, CDR2 YNNKEL, per germline (reference sequence). The V gene end was trimmed by 7 bases and the J gene end by 5 bases; junction bases not matched to a gene: 8. The length of the CDR3 is 14 residues. The CDR3 DNA reads as TGTGCCAGCACCTCCATGGACAGGAACAATGAGCAGTTCTTC. This sequence encodes CASTSMDRNNEQFF.

Ten or more counts support this clonotype. V is TRBV7-2 and J is TRBJ2-5; no definite D call. Germline V gene sequence: CDR1 SGHTA, CDR2 FQGNSA. This CDR3 has 13 amino acids. V was shortened by 2 bases and J by 4 bases, with 8 bases between the two germline ends. CDR3 DNA: TGTGCCAGCAGCTTAAAAGTAGCAGAGACCCAGTACTTC. Amino acid sequence: CASSLKVAETQYF. The entire variable domain, with the rest obtained from reference TRBV7-2 and TRBJ2-5, is as follows: GAGVSQSPSNKVTEKGKDVELRCDPISGHTALYWYRQSLGQGLEFLIYFQGNSAPDKSGLPSDRFSAERTGGSVSTLTIQRTQQEDSAVYLCASSLKVAETQYFGPGTRLLVL.

Many counts were recorded for this clonotype. The chain links TRBV4-2 to TRBJ2-5, with D maybe TRBD2 (6 bases). Trimming cost V 5 bases and J 2 bases, with 12 bases left between them. Germline loops: CDR1 LGHNA, CDR2 YNFKEQ. The CDR3 sequence is 14 residues long. This CDR3 is CASSLIADQETQYF. The CDR3 DNA is TGTGCCAGCAGCTTGATAGCGGATCAAGAGACCCAGTACTTC.

J is TRBJ2-1 and V is TRBV7-3; D possibly corresponds to TRBD2 (6 bases). The CDR3 has 14 residues. Germline loops: CDR1 SGHTA, CDR2 FQGTGA. V was shortened by 2 bases and J by 13 bases, with 18 bases between the two germline ends. The CDR3 DNA is TGTGCCAGCAGCTTAGGATCACAGCGGAGGGAACAGTTCTTC. Translating gives CASSLGSQRREQFF. The full variable domain, completed using reference TRBV7-3 and TRBJ2-1, is GAGVSQTPSNKVTEKGKYVELRCDPISGHTALYWYRQSLGQGPEFLIYFQGTGAADDSGLPNDRFFAVRPEGSVSTLKIQRTERGDSAVYLCASSLGSQRREQFFGPGTRLTVL.

There are many counts of this clonotype. The rearrangement links TRBV6-4 to TRBJ2-1; D not resolved. V lost 4 bases, J lost 3 bases, and 10 bases lay in between. This CDR3 spans 14 amino acids. Germline V gene lookup returns CDR1 MRHNA and CDR2 SNTAGT. CDR3 sequence: CASSVSLLYNEQFF. Here the CDR3 DNA reads TGTGCCAGCAGTGTCTCACTCCTCTACAATGAGCAGTTCTTC.